The TCR beta chain under discussion was sequenced for a study of shared clonotypes between healthy human individuals. Study at large: The donor pool was made up of a couple of women and three men aged 18 to 49. Study-level points and caveats: Non-shared clonotypes displayed generation probabilities falling below those of clonotypes present in all four donors.

This CDR3 spans 14 amino acids. V lost 2 bases and J lost 6, with 14 bases in between. Germline V gene lookup returns CDR1 MNHEY and CDR2 SMNVEV (reference sequence). Under the authors' procedure: Filtering of immunoSEQ junctional sequences could not match full-length read filtering. Produced via immunoSEQ multiplex PCR; TCRdb's table is partial and in-frame only. V, J and clone size were drawn from that table, and D and trimming were deduced from the DNA. In the table there are approximately 2,300,000 clones, just under 95% of which are singletons. As concerns this clone: As yet, its antigen is unknown.

Sequences were obtained from naive CD4+ T cells from PBMCs. Specified subset: CD45RA+ positively selected. This clonotype was obtained from a man aged 18 to 30 in good health. Some clones in this sample may be carry-over from other donors' samples. This chain connects TRBV27 to TRBJ2-7, with D possibly called TRBD1 or TRBD2 (5 bases each). CDR3 residues: CASSLGTLGSEQYF. The CDR3 DNA reads as TGTGCCAGCAGTTTAGGGACCCTAGGCTCCGAGCAGTACTTC.